These T cell receptor beta chains were read from a single sample in a study of CD8 T cells in ankylosing spondylitis. TCRdb re-analysed the 5' RACE reads in MiXCR, keeping a single row per CDR3 protein. Here the sample spans 250,000 to 300,000 distinct CDR3 sequences, about 20% being singletons. Sequenced material: blood, either unsorted or a sorted T cell fraction (not recorded which). These receptor sequences come from a male donor with ankylosing spondylitis or in good health (not recorded which). CDR3s include the opening cysteine and the closing phenylalanine or tryptophan. The D gene is left open where the match is weak. Clone sizes are given selectively: once, few, many, or a class where the clone is expanded.

J	size	V	D	DNA	CDR3
TRBJ2-2	few	TRBV6-5	TRBD2	TGTGCCAGCAGTTACGCCGGACTAGTTAACACCGGGGAGCTGTTTTTT	CASSYAGLVNTGELFF
TRBJ2-3	few	TRBV7-9	.	TGTGCCAGCAGCTTAGATAGTTGGCATTTT	CASSLDSWHF
TRBJ2-1	.	TRBV5-1	.	TGCGCCAGCAGCATCCAGGGGCGCTCCTACAATGAGCAGTTCTTC	CASSIQGRSYNEQFF
TRBJ2-3	.	TRBV27	TRBD2	TGTGCCAGCAGTCACCTTCTAGCGGGAGCCCAGGCTACGCAGTATTTT	CASSHLLAGAQATQYF
TRBJ2-3	.	TRBV24-1	TRBD2	TGTGTCACCAGTGAAGCGGGAACCCTCGGCGATACGCAGTATTTT	CVTSEAGTLGDTQYF
TRBJ1-1	few	TRBV11-2	.	TGTGCCAGCAGCTTAGGGACAGTGTCCACTGAAGCTTTCTTT	CASSLGTVSTEAFF
TRBJ1-1	few	TRBV11-2	.	TGTGCCAGCAGCCGCTTCGGGCCGAATGAAGCTTTCTTT	CASSRFGPNEAFF
TRBJ2-1	.	TRBV20-1	TRBD2	TGCAGTGCTAGAGGGACTAGCGGGAGTCGGGATGAGCAGTTCTTC	CSARGTSGSRDEQFF
TRBJ1-2	few	TRBV29-1	TRBD1	TGCAGCGTTGAAGGGGCTCGGGACAGTAACTATGGCTACACCTTC	CSVEGARDSNYGYTF
TRBJ1-1	.	TRBV7-2	TRBD1	TGTGCCAGCAGCTTAGGGGACAGGGAAGGAGAAGCTTTCTTT	CASSLGDREGEAFF
TRBJ1-1	.	TRBV6-5	.	TGTGCCAGCAGTTACTCGCAGGTCCAATCGAGTGAAGCTTTCTTT	CASSYSQVQSSEAFF
TRBJ1-2	.	TRBV29-1	.	TGCAGCGTTGAAGTCGGGTTACAGGGAGGAGGCTACACCTTC	CSVEVGLQGGGYTF
TRBJ1-5	few	TRBV5-1	.	TGCGCCAGCGCCCCGGGGCACAACAATCAGCCCCAGCATTTT	CASAPGHNNQPQHF
TRBJ2-5	few	TRBV10-3	.	TGTGCCATCAGTGCGGAGGGGGCAGAGGAGACCCAGTACTTC	CAISAEGAEETQYF
TRBJ1-1	few	TRBV2	.	TGTGCCAGCAGTGAAAGACTGATGAACACTGAAGCTTTCTTT	CASSERLMNTEAFF
TRBJ2-2	.	TRBV5-1	TRBD2	TGCGCCAGTAAGCGCATAATAGCGGGAGGACGAAACACCGGGGAGCTGTTTTTT	CASKRIIAGGRNTGELFF
TRBJ1-6	.	TRBV3-1	.	TGTGCCAGCAGCCAGAGGAGAAATGGGAGGAATTCACCCCTCCACTTT	CASSQRRNGRNSPLHF
TRBJ2-3	.	TRBV9	.	TGTGCCAGCAGCGCGCGGGGTGAGCCTAGCACAGATACGCAGTATTTT	CASSARGEPSTDTQYF
TRBJ2-3	many	TRBV20-1	TRBD2	TGCAGTGCTTCGACTAGCGGTCGCACAGATACGCAGTATTTT	CSASTSGRTDTQYF
TRBJ2-5	few	TRBV15	.	TGTGCCACCAGCAGAGATCGAGGGGAGACCCAGTACTTC	CATSRDRGETQYF
TRBJ2-1	many	TRBV29-1	.	TGCAGCGTTTCGGGGTGGAACAATGAGCAGTTCTTC	CSVSGWNNEQFF
TRBJ1-6	few	TRBV5-5	.	TGTGCCAGCACGATCGGGACTGAGAATTCACCCCTCCACTTT	CASTIGTENSPLHF
TRBJ1-6	few	TRBV25-1	TRBD1	TGTGCCAGCAGTGAGACAGACAGGGTCAATTCACCCCTCCACTTT	CASSETDRVNSPLHF
TRBJ1-3	many	TRBV4-1	.	TGCGCCAGCAGCCAACTGGACACCTCTGGAAACACCATATATTTT	CASSQLDTSGNTIYF
TRBJ2-1	.	TRBV6-1	TRBD2	TGTGCCACCGGGAGGACTAGCGGAAACAATGAGCAGTTCTTC	CATGRTSGNNEQFF
TRBJ2-1	once	TRBV12-5	.	TGTGCTAGTGGTTTGTATGGGGGGAATGAGCAGTTCTTC	CASGLYGGNEQFF
TRBJ2-5	.	TRBV10-3	TRBD1	TGTGCCATCAGAGGGACAGGGGATCTCTCCAGCGGGAGATGTGGAGAGACCCAGTACTTC	CAIRGTGDLSSGRCGETQYF
TRBJ2-2	.	TRBV6-4	TRBD2	TGTGTCAGCAGTAGCGGGAGTGACACCGGGGAGCTGTTTTTT	CVSSSGSDTGELFF
TRBJ2-2	many	TRBV5-1	TRBD2	TGCGCCAGCCGGGAGGGGTCCGGGGAGCTGTTTTTT	CASREGSGELFF
TRBJ2-1	.	TRBV4-2	TRBD1	TGTGCCAGCAGCCCTAGGACAGGGGATCTTGAGCAGTTCTTC	CASSPRTGDLEQFF
TRBJ2-2	few	TRBV5-6	.	TGTGCCAGCAGCTCGGGCCGAGGGTTCGGGGAGCTGTTTTTT	CASSSGRGFGELFF
TRBJ1-1	.	TRBV5-1	.	TGCGCCAGCAGCTTGGTGGAGGGGCCTGAGGCTTTCTTT	CASSLVEGPEAFF
TRBJ1-1	few	TRBV11-1	.	TGTGCCAGCAGCGGGCAGGGGAGTTCTGAAGCTTTCTTT	CASSGQGSSEAFF
TRBJ2-1	many	TRBV5-1	TRBD1	TGCGCCAGCAGGGGGACAGAGTACAATGAGCAGTTCTTC	CASRGTEYNEQFF
TRBJ1-2	few	TRBV12-3/TRBV12-4	.	TGTGCCAGCAGTCCTACCACAGCAGGCTACACCTTC	CASSPTTAGYTF
TRBJ1-1	few	TRBV27	TRBD1	TGTGCCAGCAGCCCCCGGGACAGTGAAGCTTTCTTT	CASSPRDSEAFF
TRBJ2-2	few	TRBV12-3/TRBV12-4	TRBD2	TGTGCCAGCAGTTCTAGCGGGAGTCGGACCGGGGAGCTGTTTTTT	CASSSSGSRTGELFF
TRBJ1-3	many	TRBV27	.	TGTGCCAGCAGCTCCGGGGGATCTGGAAACACCATATATTTT	CASSSGGSGNTIYF
TRBJ2-3	few	TRBV5-1	TRBD2	TGCGCCAGCAGGGGGACTAGCGCCCGCACAGATACGCAGTATTTT	CASRGTSARTDTQYF
TRBJ1-1	.	TRBV7-3	.	TGTGCCAGCAGCTTAATACAGGACTCCGAACAGGACCCTTACACTGAAGCTTTCTTT	CASSLIQDSEQDPYTEAFF
TRBJ2-5	.	TRBV12-3/TRBV12-4	.	TGTGCCAGCAGAGGTCCGTTGCAAGAGACCCAGTACTTC	CASRGPLQETQYF
TRBJ2-3	many	TRBV12-3/TRBV12-4	.	TGTGCCAGCAGTTCCTTAGCCGCGGATACGCAGTATTTT	CASSSLAADTQYF
TRBJ2-5	.	TRBV27	.	TGTGCCAGCAGTCCCGAGATGCGAGAGACCCAGTACTTC	CASSPEMRETQYF
TRBJ1-6	few	TRBV5-1	.	TGCGCCAGCAGCTCTTCACCCCTCCACTTT	CASSSSPLHF
TRBJ1-4	many	TRBV12-3/TRBV12-4	.	TGTGCCAGCAGTTTCAGGGAAACCGGTGAAAAACTGTTTTTT	CASSFRETGEKLFF
TRBJ1-6	.	TRBV27	TRBD1	TGTGCCAGCACCCCAGGGGGGATCTCCTATAATTCACCCCTCCACTTT	CASTPGGISYNSPLHF
TRBJ2-3	.	TRBV20-1	.	TGCAGTGCTAGAGCCCCGGTGCGGGATACGCAGTATTTT	CSARAPVRDTQYF
TRBJ2-5	few	TRBV29-1	TRBD1	TGCAGCGCAGGACAGGGGGCCAGGGAGACCCAGTACTTC	CSAGQGARETQYF
TRBJ1-4	few	TRBV6-1	.	TGTGCCAGCAATGCCGGCGGTCGTTCTAATGAAAAACTGTTTTTT	CASNAGGRSNEKLFF
TRBJ2-3	once	TRBV29-1	TRBD2	TGCAGCGTTGAAGTGGGTACTAGCGGGACCACAGATACGCAGTATTTT	CSVEVGTSGTTDTQYF
TRBJ2-1	.	TRBV24-1	TRBD1	TGTGCCACCAGTGACCCTGGCGGACAGGGCTACAATGAGCAGTTCTTC	CATSDPGGQGYNEQFF
TRBJ2-1	.	TRBV5-1	TRBD1	TGTGCCAGCAGCGAGACAGGGGCCTACAATGAGCAGTTCTTC	CASSETGAYNEQFF
TRBJ2-2	.	TRBV4-1	.	TGCGCCAGCAGCCAAGATAAGTTGCAAGGGTCCGGGGAGCTGTTTTTT	CASSQDKLQGSGELFF